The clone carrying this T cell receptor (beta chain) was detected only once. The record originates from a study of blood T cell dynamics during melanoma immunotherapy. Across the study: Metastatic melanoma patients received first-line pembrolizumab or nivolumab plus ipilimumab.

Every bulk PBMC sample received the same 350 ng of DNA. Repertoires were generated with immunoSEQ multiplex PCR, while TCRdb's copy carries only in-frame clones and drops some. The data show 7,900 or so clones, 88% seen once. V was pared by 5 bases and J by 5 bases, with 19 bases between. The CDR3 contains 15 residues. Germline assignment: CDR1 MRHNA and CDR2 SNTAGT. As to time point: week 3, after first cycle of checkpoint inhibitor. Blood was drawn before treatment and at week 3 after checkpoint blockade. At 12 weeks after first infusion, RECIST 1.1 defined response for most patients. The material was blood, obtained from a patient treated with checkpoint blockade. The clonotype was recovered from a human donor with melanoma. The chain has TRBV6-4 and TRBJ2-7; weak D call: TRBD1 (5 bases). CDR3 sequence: CASSQVRQQHHEQYF. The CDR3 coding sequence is TGTGCCAGCAGTCAGGTCAGACAGCAGCACCACGAGCAGTACTTC.